A selection of T cell receptor beta chains follows, all from one sample in a study of T cell responses to AZD1222 COVID-19 vaccine. The table came from immunoSEQ multiplex PCR; TCRdb's copy has only in-frame clones and leaves some out. The sample has more than 95,000 clones, about 85% seen once. The specimen comprised peripheral blood, sampled on day 0 of AZD1222 vaccination. The origin of the receptors is an adult in good health. CDR3s include the opening cysteine and the closing phenylalanine or tryptophan. Each record gives: D gene, J gene, clone size, V gene, CDR3 protein, CDR3 DNA. The D gene is left open where the match is weak. Clone size appears in some rows only: once, few, many, or a class for an expanded clone.

d_gene: -; j_gene: TRBJ1-4; abundance: -; v_gene: TRBV7-9; CDR3aa: CASSLGTAATNEKLFF; CDR3nt: TGTGCCAGCAGCCTAGGGACCGCAGCAACTAATGAAAAACTGTTTTTT
d_gene: -; j_gene: TRBJ2-2; abundance: -; v_gene: TRBV6-4; CDR3aa: CASSDSSRHTGELFF; CDR3nt: TGTGCCAGCAGTGACTCGAGTCGACACACCGGGGAGCTGTTTTTT
d_gene: TRBD1; j_gene: TRBJ2-3; abundance: -; v_gene: TRBV7-3; CDR3aa: CASSWDSPTDTQYF; CDR3nt: TGTGCCAGCAGCTGGGACAGCCCCACAGATACGCAGTATTTT
d_gene: TRBD2; j_gene: TRBJ2-3; abundance: -; v_gene: TRBV7-3; CDR3aa: CASSPTAGGLDTQYF; CDR3nt: TGTGCCAGCAGCCCGACAGCGGGGGGGCTGGATACGCAGTATTTT
d_gene: -; j_gene: TRBJ2-1; abundance: once; v_gene: TRBV24-1; CDR3aa: CATSEVAGINEQFF; CDR3nt: TGTGCCACCAGTGAAGTCGCGGGGATCAATGAGCAGTTCTTC
d_gene: -; j_gene: TRBJ2-1; abundance: -; v_gene: TRBV7-3; CDR3aa: CASSLEAQAYNEQFF; CDR3nt: TGTGCCAGCAGCTTAGAGGCCCAGGCCTACAATGAGCAGTTCTTC
d_gene: TRBD2; j_gene: TRBJ2-2; abundance: once; v_gene: TRBV27; CDR3aa: CASSFSGRDTGELFF; CDR3nt: TGTGCCAGCAGTTTTAGCGGGAGAGACACCGGGGAGCTGTTTTTT
d_gene: -; j_gene: TRBJ1-3; abundance: -; v_gene: TRBV7-7; CDR3aa: CASSPQDAGGNTIYF; CDR3nt: TGTGCTAGCAGCCCCCAGGATGCGGGTGGAAACACCATATATTTT
d_gene: TRBD2; j_gene: TRBJ2-5; abundance: -; v_gene: TRBV29-1; CDR3aa: CSVGGLLGETQYF; CDR3nt: TGCAGCGTTGGGGGACTACTCGGAGAGACCCAGTACTTC
d_gene: TRBD2; j_gene: TRBJ2-7; abundance: -; v_gene: TRBV25-1; CDR3aa: CASSESTSGLKYEQYF; CDR3nt: TGTGCCAGCAGTGAATCGACTAGCGGGCTTAAGTACGAGCAGTACTTC
d_gene: -; j_gene: TRBJ1-5; abundance: -; v_gene: TRBV27; CDR3aa: CASSQDPPGASENQPQHF; CDR3nt: TGTGCCAGCAGTCAAGACCCCCCGGGGGCCTCGGAAAATCAGCCCCAGCATTTT
d_gene: TRBD1; j_gene: TRBJ2-7; abundance: -; v_gene: TRBV29-1; CDR3aa: CSVGQGPQYF; CDR3nt: TGCAGCGTGGGACAGGGCCCGCAGTACTTC
d_gene: -; j_gene: TRBJ2-7; abundance: -; v_gene: TRBV6-5; CDR3aa: CASSYSHARSYEQYF; CDR3nt: TGTGCCAGCAGTTACTCGCATGCTCGTTCCTACGAGCAGTACTTC
d_gene: -; j_gene: TRBJ1-5; abundance: -; v_gene: TRBV24-1; CDR3aa: CATSDLRRDQPQHF; CDR3nt: TGTGCCACCAGTGATTTGAGGCGGGATCAGCCCCAGCATTTT
d_gene: -; j_gene: TRBJ2-7; abundance: few; v_gene: TRBV5-5; CDR3aa: CASSLVAALYYEQYF; CDR3nt: TGTGCCAGCAGCTTGGTAGCGGCGTTGTACTACGAGCAGTACTTC
d_gene: -; j_gene: TRBJ1-6; abundance: -; v_gene: TRBV24-1; CDR3aa: CATSDPHRVPYNSPLHF; CDR3nt: TGTGCCACCAGTGACCCTCACAGGGTCCCCTATAATTCACCCCTCCACTTT
d_gene: TRBD1; j_gene: TRBJ2-2; abundance: -; v_gene: TRBV7-3; CDR3aa: CASSFDRDGELFF; CDR3nt: TGTGCCAGCAGCTTCGACAGGGATGGGGAGCTGTTTTTT
d_gene: -; j_gene: TRBJ1-2; abundance: -; v_gene: TRBV7-9; CDR3aa: CASSLETSRDYGYTF; CDR3nt: TGTGCCAGCAGCTTGGAGACATCCAGGGACTATGGCTACACCTTC
d_gene: TRBD2; j_gene: TRBJ2-2; abundance: -; v_gene: TRBV24-1; CDR3aa: CATSDIQREGLPTGELFF; CDR3nt: TGTGCCACCAGTGATATTCAGCGGGAGGGCCTTCCCACCGGGGAGCTGTTTTTT
d_gene: TRBD1; j_gene: TRBJ1-4; abundance: -; v_gene: TRBV19; CDR3aa: CASSAPDRGTEKLFF; CDR3nt: TGTGCCAGTAGTGCACCGGACAGGGGAACCGAAAAACTGTTTTTT
d_gene: TRBD1; j_gene: TRBJ1-4; abundance: -; v_gene: TRBV19; CDR3aa: CASGTGGRATNEKLFF; CDR3nt: TGTGCCAGTGGGACAGGGGGCAGGGCAACTAATGAAAAACTGTTTTTT
d_gene: TRBD2; j_gene: TRBJ2-7; abundance: -; v_gene: TRBV30; CDR3aa: CAWDIGLAGVDEQYF; CDR3nt: TGTGCCTGGGACATAGGACTAGCGGGAGTTGACGAGCAGTACTTC
d_gene: -; j_gene: TRBJ2-7; abundance: -; v_gene: TRBV18; CDR3aa: CASSPQPDYEQYF; CDR3nt: TGTGCCAGCTCACCGCAACCCGACTACGAGCAGTACTTC
d_gene: TRBD1; j_gene: TRBJ1-4; abundance: -; v_gene: TRBV5-1; CDR3aa: CASSSVGQDSNEKLFF; CDR3nt: TGCGCCAGCAGCTCTGTCGGACAGGACTCGAATGAAAAACTGTTTTTT
d_gene: TRBD2; j_gene: TRBJ2-3; abundance: -; v_gene: TRBV7-2; CDR3aa: CASSLDAGGTVTDTQYF; CDR3nt: TGTGCCAGCAGCTTAGACGCGGGGGGGACAGTCACAGATACGCAGTATTTT
d_gene: TRBD1; j_gene: TRBJ1-6; abundance: once; v_gene: TRBV7-8; CDR3aa: CASRIGQGNSPLHF; CDR3nt: TGTGCCAGCAGGATCGGACAGGGCAATTCACCCCTCCACTTT
d_gene: -; j_gene: TRBJ1-5; abundance: -; v_gene: TRBV7-2; CDR3aa: CASSLGGLNTDNQPQHF; CDR3nt: TGTGCCAGCAGCTTAGGCGGACTCAATACGGACAATCAGCCCCAGCATTTT
d_gene: -; j_gene: TRBJ1-1; abundance: -; v_gene: TRBV28; CDR3aa: CASSSPLEAFF; CDR3nt: TGTGCCAGCAGCTCTCCTCTTGAAGCTTTCTTT
d_gene: TRBD1; j_gene: TRBJ2-2; abundance: -; v_gene: TRBV7-3; CDR3aa: CASTTGTGPTGELFF; CDR3nt: TGTGCCAGCACCACCGGGACAGGGCCGACCGGGGAGCTGTTTTTT
d_gene: -; j_gene: TRBJ1-2; abundance: -; v_gene: TRBV11-2; CDR3aa: CASSWGSGSNYGYTF; CDR3nt: TGTGCCAGCAGCTGGGGGAGCGGATCTAACTATGGCTACACCTTC